This TCR beta chain originates from a study of breast tumors, draining lymph nodes, adjacent tissues. TCRdb reanalysed the multiplex PCR reads using MiXCR and keeps one entry per CDR3 protein. The data show 120,000 or so distinct CDR3 sequences, just under 20% seen once. There are many counts of this clonotype. Axillary draining lymph nodes of breast cancer patients supplied the node samples. The sample consisted of axillary lymph node tissue. The sequence derives from a female donor with breast cancer. Some clones in this sample may be carry-over from other donors' samples.

The CDR3 loop reads CASSLESLIYEQYF. The CDR3 DNA reads TGTGCCAGCAGCTTAGAGTCCCTGATATACGAGCAGTACTTC. The genes are TRBV7-2 and TRBJ2-7; D gene ambiguous. This CDR3 has 14 residues. The germline CDR1 and CDR2 sequences are SGHTA and FQGNSA. V dropped 1 base and J dropped 4 bases, with 11 bases sitting between them.